The clone carrying this T cell receptor (beta chain) turned up a few times. What it binds is not known. This record comes from a study of beta chain features in type 1 diabetes. Study-wide results and limits: VDJ junctions sequenced from type 1 diabetes patients showed fewer insertions and more deletions.

V lost 4 bases, J lost 5 bases, and 10 bases stayed unmatched. The CDR3 consists of 15 residues. CDR1 MGHRA and CDR2 YSYEKL come from the germline V gene. Sequencing targeted expressed TCRB transcripts, as all isolated RNA had been reverse transcribed. Sequencing was performed with immunoSEQ multiplex PCR; in TCRdb, only in-frame clones are kept and a portion is missing. Here the sample spans 400,000 to 550,000 clones, about an eighth being singletons. The sequence came from a woman under 30 in good health. J is TRBJ1-1 and V is TRBV4-1; 7 bases map to TRBD1. Sample: naive CD4+ T cells from blood. Here the CDR3 reads CASSRGRQGRTEAFF. The CDR3 bases are TGCGCCAGCAGCCGGGGACGACAGGGAAGGACTGAAGCTTTCTTT.